Listed below are T cell receptor beta chains from one sample, sequenced in a study of Graves' ophthalmopathy and Graves' hyperthyroidism. TCRdb fed the multiplex PCR reads into MiXCR, producing one record per CDR3 protein. Here the sample spans around 1.1 million distinct CDR3 sequences, about two fifths being singletons. Sequenced: peripheral blood or thyroid tissue (not recorded which). Receptor source: an adult man with Graves' hyperthyroidism. Both conserved end residues are part of each CDR3. The D gene is left open where the match is weak. Part of the rows lack a size; the others show once, few, many or a class for expanded clones.

j_call: TRBJ1-2
d_call: TRBD1
clone_size: many
v_call: TRBV29-1
cdr3_nt: TGCAGCGTAACTGGGACAGGGGATCATGGCTACACCTTC
cdr3_aa: CSVTGTGDHGYTF

j_call: TRBJ1-6
d_call: NA
clone_size: many
v_call: TRBV25-1
cdr3_nt: TGTGCCAGCAGTGCTCCGGGGGGTTCACCCCTCCACTTT
cdr3_aa: CASSAPGGSPLHF

j_call: TRBJ2-7
d_call: TRBD1
clone_size: few
v_call: TRBV6-2/TRBV6-3
cdr3_nt: TGTGCCACCAGGGACAGTCTCTACGAGCAGTACTTC
cdr3_aa: CATRDSLYEQYF

j_call: TRBJ2-5
d_call: NA
clone_size: NA
v_call: TRBV5-6
cdr3_nt: TGTGCCAGCAGAGAAGGGACCGTCCAAGAGACCCAGTACTTC
cdr3_aa: CASREGTVQETQYF

j_call: TRBJ1-2
d_call: NA
clone_size: NA
v_call: TRBV15
cdr3_nt: TGTGCCACCAGCCCCAGACAGCAAAATAACTATGGCTACACCTTC
cdr3_aa: CATSPRQQNNYGYTF

j_call: TRBJ1-2
d_call: NA
clone_size: NA
v_call: TRBV24-1
cdr3_nt: TGTGCCACCAGAGGCGCGGGGAACTATGGCTACACCTTC
cdr3_aa: CATRGAGNYGYTF

j_call: TRBJ1-1
d_call: NA
clone_size: few
v_call: TRBV2
cdr3_nt: TGTGCCAGCAGTGACGAACCAACGACTGAAGCTTTCTTT
cdr3_aa: CASSDEPTTEAFF

j_call: TRBJ2-7
d_call: TRBD2
clone_size: NA
v_call: TRBV15
cdr3_nt: TGTGCCACCAGCAGAGATTATACGGGGGGTGGGAGTTACGGGCAGTACTTC
cdr3_aa: CATSRDYTGGGSYGQYF

j_call: TRBJ1-5
d_call: NA
clone_size: NA
v_call: TRBV25-1
cdr3_nt: TGTGCCAGCAGTGAATTCCCGGGACAGCCCCAGCATTTT
cdr3_aa: CASSEFPGQPQHF

j_call: TRBJ1-5
d_call: NA
clone_size: NA
v_call: TRBV6-6
cdr3_nt: TGTGCCAGCAGTTTTACAGGGACCTATAGCAATCAGCCCCAGCATTTT
cdr3_aa: CASSFTGTYSNQPQHF

j_call: TRBJ1-2
d_call: NA
clone_size: many
v_call: TRBV10-2
cdr3_nt: TGCGCCAGCAGTGAGAGGACCCAAGAGGATGGCTACACCTTC
cdr3_aa: CASSERTQEDGYTF

j_call: TRBJ2-5
d_call: TRBD1
clone_size: many
v_call: TRBV7-2
cdr3_nt: TGTGCCAGCAGCTCGGGGACAGGTGGAGAGACCCAGTACTTC
cdr3_aa: CASSSGTGGETQYF

j_call: TRBJ1-2
d_call: NA
clone_size: many
v_call: TRBV7-2
cdr3_nt: TGTGCCAGCAGCTTATTAGGCGGCTACACCTTC
cdr3_aa: CASSLLGGYTF

j_call: TRBJ2-5
d_call: NA
clone_size: NA
v_call: TRBV7-2
cdr3_nt: TGTGCCAGCAGCATACCCGGGACGGTAAAAGAGACCCAGTACTTC
cdr3_aa: CASSIPGTVKETQYF

j_call: TRBJ2-7
d_call: NA
clone_size: few
v_call: TRBV7-9
cdr3_nt: TGTGCCAGCAGCCCGGGCCGCGCCTCCTACGAGCAGTACTTC
cdr3_aa: CASSPGRASYEQYF

j_call: TRBJ1-5
d_call: TRBD1
clone_size: few
v_call: TRBV12-3/TRBV12-4
cdr3_nt: TGTGCCAGCACCCACTCCAGCCTTGGACAGGGGGCCCAGCTTCAGCCCCAGCATTTT
cdr3_aa: CASTHSSLGQGAQLQPQHF

j_call: TRBJ1-6
d_call: NA
clone_size: many
v_call: TRBV9
cdr3_nt: TGTGCCAGCAGCACCCCTAAGCCCCTCCACTTT
cdr3_aa: CASSTPKPLHF

j_call: TRBJ1-1
d_call: NA
clone_size: many
v_call: TRBV10-3
cdr3_nt: TGTGCCACCGCAAGGGGTTTCTCCCCTGAAGCTTTCTTT
cdr3_aa: CATARGFSPEAFF

j_call: TRBJ1-3
d_call: NA
clone_size: NA
v_call: TRBV29-1
cdr3_nt: TGCAGCGTGACTTACGGGGCGCGTGGCTACACCATATATTTT
cdr3_aa: CSVTYGARGYTIYF

j_call: TRBJ2-1
d_call: TRBD2
clone_size: few
v_call: TRBV10-3
cdr3_nt: TGTGCCATCAGTGCCACAACTAGCGGGAGTTCCGATGAGCAGTTCTTC
cdr3_aa: CAISATTSGSSDEQFF

j_call: TRBJ1-4
d_call: NA
clone_size: NA
v_call: TRBV14
cdr3_nt: TGTGCCAGCAGCCAAGAAGACAGTTGGGAAAAACTGTTTTTT
cdr3_aa: CASSQEDSWEKLFF

j_call: TRBJ1-6
d_call: NA
clone_size: few
v_call: TRBV4-3
cdr3_nt: TGCGCCAGCAGCCCGCAGAGGGGTAGTAATTCACCCCTCCACTTT
cdr3_aa: CASSPQRGSNSPLHF

j_call: TRBJ1-5
d_call: NA
clone_size: many
v_call: TRBV12-3/TRBV12-4
cdr3_nt: TGTGCCAGCAGTTTTGGCCAGTATCAGCCCCAGCATTTT
cdr3_aa: CASSFGQYQPQHF

j_call: TRBJ1-5
d_call: NA
clone_size: many
v_call: TRBV6-6
cdr3_nt: TGTGCCGTTTCAAAGTCCCAGCCCCAGCATTTT
cdr3_aa: CAVSKSQPQHF

j_call: TRBJ1-2
d_call: TRBD1
clone_size: NA
v_call: TRBV25-1
cdr3_nt: TGTGCCAGCAGTGCTAGAGAGGGGGCGCGAGGCTACACCTTC
cdr3_aa: CASSAREGARGYTF

j_call: TRBJ1-5
d_call: NA
clone_size: NA
v_call: TRBV24-1
cdr3_nt: TGTGCCACCAGTGATTTCCGGGGTGCGCCCCAGCATTTT
cdr3_aa: CATSDFRGAPQHF

j_call: TRBJ2-5
d_call: NA
clone_size: NA
v_call: TRBV30
cdr3_nt: TGTGCCTGGAGTCACCGACAACTCCAAGAGACCCAGTACTTC
cdr3_aa: CAWSHRQLQETQYF

j_call: TRBJ2-7
d_call: NA
clone_size: many
v_call: TRBV29-1
cdr3_nt: TGCAGCGTTGTGAGGGCAGAGGAGCAGTACTTC
cdr3_aa: CSVVRAEEQYF

j_call: TRBJ2-2
d_call: TRBD1
clone_size: NA
v_call: TRBV9
cdr3_nt: TGTGCCAGCAGCGCCGGACAGGGTGGAGGGGAGCTGTTTTTT
cdr3_aa: CASSAGQGGGELFF

j_call: TRBJ2-2
d_call: TRBD1
clone_size: NA
v_call: TRBV2
cdr3_nt: TGTGCCAGCAGTTTGGTTGGGACAGCGACCGGGGAGCTGTTTTTT
cdr3_aa: CASSLVGTATGELFF

j_call: TRBJ1-5
d_call: NA
clone_size: many
v_call: TRBV2
cdr3_nt: TGTGCCAGCAGAGTGGGGTTTGGTCAGCCCCAGCATTTT
cdr3_aa: CASRVGFGQPQHF

j_call: TRBJ2-6
d_call: NA
clone_size: NA
v_call: TRBV10-3
cdr3_nt: TGTGCCAGCAGTGAGTTACCGGGACGGCAAACTGGGGCCAACGTCCTGACTTTC
cdr3_aa: CASSELPGRQTGANVLTF

j_call: TRBJ2-7
d_call: TRBD1
clone_size: NA
v_call: TRBV4-2
cdr3_nt: TGTGCCAGCAGCCATGTCGGGCAGGGGGCCGAGCAGTACTTC
cdr3_aa: CASSHVGQGAEQYF